What follows are 21 T cell receptor beta chains derived from one specimen sequenced in a study of blood T cell repertoires in COVID-19. Profiling relied on immunoSEQ multiplex PCR, and the TCRdb table lists in-frame clones only, not all of them. The data contain 200,000 or so clones, roughly 88% of them singletons. Sequencing was done on a sample of peripheral blood. These receptors all stem from a man in his forties or fifties with COVID-19, enrolled during active disease.

The chain's CDR3 is CASRQGPGPEAFF. CDR3 coding DNA: TGTGCCAGCAGACAGGGGCCGGGCCCTGAAGCTTTCTTT. The rearrangement links TRBV12-3 or TRBV12-4 to TRBJ1-1, with TRBD1 matching 7 bases. The ends lost 6 bases at V and 6 bases at J; junction bases unmatched: 7. This CDR3 spans 13 amino acids.

The chain combines TRBV9 with TRBJ1-3; D unresolved. The CDR3 spans 16 residues. Germline values: CDR1 SGDLS, CDR2 YYNGEE. V lost 0 bases, J lost 0 bases, and 10 bases lay in between. CDR3 nucleotide sequence: TGTGCCAGCAGCGTAGGAGGGAACCCCTCTGGAAACACCATATATTTT. Translation: CASSVGGNPSGNTIYF.

For the CDR3, the DNA is TGTGCCAGCAGCTTAGTGAGGAACACTGAAGCTTTCTTT. It encodes CASSLVRNTEAFF. The V and J genes are TRBV11-3 and TRBJ1-1; D gene uncertain. Germline CDR1 SGHNT, CDR2 YENEEA. The CDR3 runs 13 residues. V dropped 1 base and J dropped 1 base, with 4 bases sitting between them.

This sequence joins TRBV4-3 and TRBJ1-1, with D perhaps TRBD1 (5 bases). There are 15 residues in the CDR3. Trimming stripped 0 bases from V and 1 base from J, with 9 bases between. Germline-derived CDR1 and CDR2 are LGHNA and YSLEER. The CDR3 nucleotides read TGCGCCAGCAGCCAAGAAAGACAGAGGAACACTGAAGCTTTCTTT. Translation: CASSQERQRNTEAFF.

J is TRBJ2-2 and V is TRBV7-6; 7 nucleotides line up with TRBD1. CDR1 SGHVS and CDR2 FNYEAQ come from the germline V gene. V lost 1 base to trimming and J lost 0 bases; unmatched junction nucleotides: 2. CDR3 size: 16 residues. The DNA of the CDR3 is TGTGCCAGCAGCTTAGTAGACAGGGCGAACACCGGGGAGCTGTTTTTT. It translates to CASSLVDRANTGELFF.

The chain links TRBV7-9 to TRBJ2-5; 9 positions agree with TRBD1. The V and J ends lost 5 bases and 5 bases, in that order; junction bases with no gene match: 6. This CDR3 has 14 amino acids. CDR1 and CDR2 from the germline V gene are SEHNR and FQNEAQ (reference sequence). CDR3 sequence: CASSPQGARETQYF. Here the CDR3 DNA reads TGTGCCAGCAGCCCACAGGGGGCAAGGGAGACCCAGTACTTC.

The rearrangement uses TRBV19 and TRBJ2-5, with 16 bases aligning to TRBD2. With V trimmed by 5 bases and J by 2 bases, 5 bases remained unmatched. The CDR3 extends over 17 amino acids. The germline gives CDR1 LNHDA, CDR2 SQIVND (reference sequence). The chain's CDR3 is CASSPGLAGGRQETQYF. The DNA for the CDR3 is TGTGCCAGTAGTCCGGGACTAGCGGGAGGGCGGCAAGAGACCCAGTACTTC.

This chain links TRBV30 with TRBJ1-6; weak D call: TRBD1 (5 bases). The CDR3 runs 15 residues. Per germline, CDR1 GTSNPN and CDR2 SVGIG (reference sequence). V lost 0 bases and J 9 bases, leaving 15 bases between the germline ends. The CDR3 DNA reads as TGTGCCTGGAGTGTTGGGGCAGGGATAGTTTCACCCCTCCACTTT. Its protein is CAWSVGAGIVSPLHF. The variable domain in full, completed from reference TRBV30 and TRBJ1-6, reads SQTIHQWPATLVQPVGSPLSLECTVEGTSNPNLYWYRQAAGRGLQLLFYSVGIGQISSEVPQNLSASRPQDRQFILSSKKLLLSDSGFYLCAWSVGAGIVSPLHFGNGTRLTVT.

The V call is TRBV7-9, the J call TRBJ1-6; 9 positions match TRBD1. The CDR3 spans 15 residues. Germline V gene sequence: CDR1 SEHNR, CDR2 FQNEAQ (reference sequence). Trimming removed 4 bases from V and 6 bases from J; junction bases left unmatched: 4. CDR3 loop: CASSSRTGVNSPLHF. Here the CDR3 DNA reads TGTGCCAGCAGCTCGAGGACAGGGGTTAATTCACCCCTCCACTTT.

The V and J genes are TRBV6-6 and TRBJ1-5; D is uncertain. Trimming stripped 5 bases from V and 0 bases from J, with 8 bases between. Looked up from germline, CDR1 is MNHNY and CDR2 is SVGAGI (reference sequence). This CDR3 spans 14 amino acids. CDR3 nucleotide sequence: TGTGCCAGCAGTCCGATAGATAGCAATCAGCCCCAGCATTTT. Translated, it gives CASSPIDSNQPQHF.

This clone was seen once. The V call is TRBV9, the J call TRBJ2-7; D is possibly TRBD1 (6 bases). V gave up 4 bases and J gave up 2 bases, with 13 bases separating them. CDR3 size: 14 residues. From germline, CDR1 is SGDLS and CDR2 YYNGEE. CDR3 loop: CASSTTGQTYEQYF. The CDR3 DNA reads TGTGCCAGCAGCACCACAGGACAGACCTACGAGCAGTACTTC.

The chain joins TRBV28 to TRBJ1-5; 10 bases are shared with TRBD1. J was trimmed by 1 base and V by 7 bases; bases with no gene match: 4. Germline V lookup: CDR1 MDHEN, CDR2 SYDVKM. The CDR3 has 15 residues. CDR3 DNA sequence: TGTGCCAGCAAGACAGGGGGCAGCAGCAATCAGCCCCAGCATTTT. Translating it yields CASKTGGSSNQPQHF.

The chain links TRBV29-1 to TRBJ1-1, with TRBD1 matching 7 bases. Trimming at V came to 7 bases and at J to 4 bases, leaving 12 bases not matched to a gene. There are 14 residues in the CDR3. Germline loops: CDR1 SQVTM, CDR2 ANQGSEA. CDR3 DNA: TGCAGCGCGCCTAACCGACAGGGAAGCACTGAAGCTTTCTTT. Protein product: CSAPNRQGSTEAFF.

CDR3 protein: CASSLSYGYTF. CDR3 DNA: TGTGCCAGCAGCTTGAGCTATGGCTACACCTTC. The rearrangement uses TRBV11-2 and TRBJ1-2, with no clear D. Per the germline V gene, CDR1 is SGHAT and CDR2 is FQNNGV. The length of the CDR3 is 11 residues. Trimming pared 3 bases from V and 4 bases from J, leaving 3 bases between.

This clone has just one count. V is TRBV6-1 and J is TRBJ1-2; maybe TRBD1 (6 bases). Germline V gene lookup returns CDR1 MNHNS and CDR2 SASEGT. V dropped 1 base and J dropped 5 bases, with 14 bases sitting between them. CDR3 length: 15 amino acids. This CDR3 is CASSEVVGTIYGYTF. For the CDR3, the DNA is TGTGCCAGCAGTGAAGTGGTCGGGACAATATATGGCTACACCTTC.

The chain recombines TRBV5-4 with TRBJ2-3; 9 bases match TRBD2. V dropped 4 bases and J dropped 2; count of bases not matched to a gene: 14. The CDR3 runs 18 residues. CDR1 is SGHNT and CDR2 is YYREEE in the germline V gene (reference sequence). The CDR3 nucleotides are TGTGCCAGCAGCCCAAGGGCGGTGCGGGGGGGGACCACAGATACGCAGTATTTT. This encodes CASSPRAVRGGTTDTQYF.

The chain couples TRBV6-5 to TRBJ1-4; 10 bases are a match to TRBD1. V lost 11 bases to trimming and J lost 17 bases; unmatched junction nucleotides: 8. Germline CDR1 is MNHEY and CDR2 is SVGAGI. This CDR3 has 10 amino acids. The CDR3 reads CARRQGAYFF. DNA for the CDR3: TGTGCCCGTAGACAGGGGGCGTATTTTTTT.

This chain joins TRBV18 and TRBJ2-2; D is possibly TRBD2 (6 bases). CDR3 size: 15 residues. Germline V gene sequence: CDR1 KGHSH, CDR2 LQKENI. The germline V and J ends were trimmed by 0 bases and 3 bases, with 8 bases remaining between them. CDR3 sequence (DNA): TGTGCCAGCTCACCACCTTGGGGGGACACCGGGGAGCTGTTTTTT. This sequence encodes CASSPPWGDTGELFF.

The chain couples TRBV7-9 to TRBJ2-1, with 10 bases lining up with TRBD2. The CDR3 extends over 15 amino acids. CDR1 is SEHNR and CDR2 is FQNEAQ in the germline V gene (reference sequence). V gave up 5 bases and J gave up 7 bases; unmatched junction bases: 8. The DNA for the CDR3 is TGTGCCAGCAGCATGTGGCTAGCGGGAGTAAATGAGCAGTTCTTC. Encoded protein: CASSMWLAGVNEQFF. The variable domain in full, completed from reference TRBV7-9 and TRBJ2-1, reads DTGVSQNPRHKITKRGQNVTFRCDPISEHNRLYWYRQTLGQGPEFLTYFQNEAQLEKSRLLSDRFSAERPKGSFSTLEIQRTEQGDSAMYLCASSMWLAGVNEQFFGPGTRLTVL.

The V and J genes are TRBV24-1 and TRBJ2-1, with TRBD2 matching over 8 bases. CDR1 and CDR2 from the germline V gene are KGHDR and SFDVKD. This CDR3 comprises 15 residues. Trimming cost V 4 bases and J 3 bases; bases outside gene matches: 4. CDR3 in amino acids: CATSDGGDFYNEQFF. The DNA for the CDR3 is TGTGCCACCAGTGACGGGGGGGACTTCTACAATGAGCAGTTCTTC.

The chain is built from TRBV6-2 or TRBV6-3 and TRBJ2-7; a possible D gene is TRBD2 (5 bases). The length of the CDR3 is 14 residues. V lost 0 bases and J lost 2, with 8 bases in between. CDR1 and CDR2 (germline): MNHEY, SVGEGT. The CDR3 DNA sequence: TGTGCCAGCAGTTACTCGGACGGGACCTACGAGCAGTACTTC. This translates into CASSYSDGTYEQYF.